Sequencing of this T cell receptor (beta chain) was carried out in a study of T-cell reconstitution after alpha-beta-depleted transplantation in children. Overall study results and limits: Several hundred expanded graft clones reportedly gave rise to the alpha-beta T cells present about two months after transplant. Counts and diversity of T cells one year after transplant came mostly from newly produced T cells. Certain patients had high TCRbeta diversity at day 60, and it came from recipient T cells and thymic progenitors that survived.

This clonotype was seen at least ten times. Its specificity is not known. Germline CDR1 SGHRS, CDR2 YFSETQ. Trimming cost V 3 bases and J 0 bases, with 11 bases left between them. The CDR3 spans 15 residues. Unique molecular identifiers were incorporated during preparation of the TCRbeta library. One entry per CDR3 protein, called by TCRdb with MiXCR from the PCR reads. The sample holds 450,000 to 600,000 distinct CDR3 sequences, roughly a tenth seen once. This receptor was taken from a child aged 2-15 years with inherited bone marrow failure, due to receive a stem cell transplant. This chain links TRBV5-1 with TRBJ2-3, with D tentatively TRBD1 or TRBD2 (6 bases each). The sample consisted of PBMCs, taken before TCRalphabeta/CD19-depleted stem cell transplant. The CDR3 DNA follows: TGCGCCAGCAGCTCGAGGGGGGTTAGCACAGATACGCAGTATTTT. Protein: CASSSRGVSTDTQYF.